The following is a TCR beta chain sequence with its context. What it binds is unknown. This record comes from a study of T cell responses to AZD1222 COVID-19 vaccine. Study conclusions and caveats: Only after the peak T cell response were repertoires sampled.

TCRdb's table, derived via immunoSEQ multiplex PCR, lists solely in-frame clones and lacks some. The sample has 110,000 or so clones; around 88% are singletons. This CDR3 has 14 amino acids. Per germline, CDR1 SGHTA and CDR2 FQGTGA. V lost 5 bases and J lost 0, with 9 bases in between. The chain recombines TRBV7-3 with TRBJ2-3; maybe TRBD2 (5 bases). The material sequenced was peripheral blood, taken 28 days after the second AZD1222 dose. The TCR sequence derives from an adult who received the AZD1222 COVID-19 vaccine. CDR3 sequence (DNA): TGTGCCAGCAGCCGACTACCCAGCACAGATACGCAGTATTTT. Translated, it gives CASSRLPSTDTQYF.